The 23 T cell receptor beta chains presented below share a single source sample, sequenced in a study of regulatory T cells in long-lasting Graves disease. Assembly of TCR beta libraries relied on iRepertoire HTBI primers together with Arm-PCR of CDR3 regions. TCRdb itself ran the multiplex PCR reads through MiXCR, one entry per CDR3 protein. The sample lists about 540,000 distinct CDR3 sequences; approximately 15% were seen once. Time point here: newly diagnosed GD, antithyroid drugs for less than 3 months. RNA isolated from PBMCs was used to make the TCR library. Another study also made use of these data, one on T cells in Graves' hyperthyroidism and ophthalmopathy.

The specimen was peripheral blood mononuclear cells (PBMCs), collected at new diagnosis, from a patient treated with antithyroid drugs. These receptors came from a man aged 25 to 40 with Graves disease.

This clonotype was recorded at least ten times. The chain links TRBV12-3 or TRBV12-4 to TRBJ2-2, with 7 bases lining up with TRBD2. CDR3 length equals 14 residues. Trimming removed 7 bases from V and 2 bases from J; junction bases left unmatched: 4. CDR3 amino acids: CASMGLLNTGELFF. The CDR3 nucleotides read TGTGCCAGCATGGGACTACTCAACACCGGGGAGCTGTTTTTT.

The V gene is TRBV12-5, the J gene TRBJ2-5; D call uncertain. The CDR3 sequence is 16 residues long. The V end lost 0 bases, the J end lost 0 bases, and 11 bases lay between the germline ends. CDR1 and CDR2 (germline): LGHNT, FRNRAP. The CDR3: CASGLVRKAYQETQYF. CDR3 nucleotide sequence: TGTGCTAGTGGTTTGGTCCGTAAGGCCTACCAAGAGACCCAGTACTTC.

The chain links TRBV7-9 to TRBJ2-1; possible D gene TRBD2, 6 bases. The CDR3 length is 15 residues. Germline-derived CDR1 and CDR2 are SEHNR and FQNEAQ (reference sequence). The germline V and J ends were trimmed by 1 base and 8 bases, with 15 bases remaining between them. This CDR3 is CASSLGLLAGDEQFF. The CDR3 DNA sequence: TGTGCCAGCAGCTTAGGTTTACTAGCCGGGGATGAGCAGTTCTTC.

The chain employs TRBV27 and TRBJ2-7, with a weak D call TRBD2 (5 bases). V gave up 10 bases and J gave up 6 bases, with 25 bases separating them. The germline V gene has CDR1 MNHEY and CDR2 SMNVEV (reference sequence). The CDR3 contains 15 residues. The CDR3 loop is CATSSYSSRGSEQYF. CDR3 sequence (DNA): TGTGCCACCTCCTCGTACTCCAGCCGGGGTAGCGAGCAGTACTTC.

In this sample, this clonotype turned up many times. This chain connects TRBV6-5 to TRBJ1-1; TRBD1 is a possible D gene (6 bases). CDR1 is MNHEY and CDR2 is SVGAGI in the germline V gene. Deletions cut 0 bases from V and 4 bases from J, with 9 bases between. This CDR3 region has 14 residues. DNA of the CDR3: TGTGCCAGCAGTTACTCCGGACAGAGCACTGAAGCTTTCTTT. Encoded protein: CASSYSGQSTEAFF.

This clonotype was counted at least ten times. This sequence joins TRBV2 and TRBJ1-4; 10 bases are a match to TRBD1. Losses at the gene ends were 6 bases for V and 4 bases for J; bases not matched to a gene: 2. The CDR3 totals 14 residues. The germline V gene has CDR1 SNHLY and CDR2 FYNNEI. The CDR3 DNA reads TGTGCCAGCAGCTGGACAGGGGGTAATGAAAAACTGTTTTTT. This encodes CASSWTGGNEKLFF.

This clonotype was detected only a few times. The chain couples TRBV29-1 to TRBJ2-7, with 7 bases identical to TRBD1. Per the germline V gene, CDR1 is SQVTM and CDR2 is ANQGSEA. The V gene end was trimmed by 3 bases and the J gene end by 0 bases; junction bases not matched to a gene: 5. The CDR3 length is 14 residues. This CDR3 reads CSVETGQNSYEQYF. The CDR3 DNA is TGCAGCGTTGAGACAGGGCAAAACTCCTACGAGCAGTACTTC.

The sample holds many counts of this clonotype. The chain couples TRBV7-9 to TRBJ1-1; D uncertain. CDR1 and CDR2 from the germline V gene are SEHNR and FQNEAQ (reference sequence). V gave up 0 bases and J gave up 1 base, with 9 bases separating them. The CDR3 covers 15 residues. This CDR3 is CASSLARRSNTEAFF. In DNA form, the CDR3 reads TGTGCCAGCAGCTTAGCGCGCCGTTCGAACACTGAAGCTTTCTTT.

About this clonotype itself: A read error is possible here, since a much larger clone lies one base away. The chain links TRBV7-8 to TRBJ2-2; no firm D call. Trimming took off 2 bases at V and 7 bases at J, with 11 bases between the two ends. The CDR3 totals 14 residues. The germline CDR1 and CDR2 sequences are SGHVS and FQNEAQ. The CDR3 is CASSLKLASGELFF. CDR3 sequence (DNA): TGTGCCAGCAGCTTAAAACTGGCGAGCGGGGAGCTGTTTTTT.

This clonotype has only a few counts. The rearrangement links TRBV5-1 to TRBJ2-5; D call uncertain. The CDR3 covers 12 residues. V shed 4 bases and J shed 4 bases, with 8 bases lying between them. Germline values: CDR1 SGHRS, CDR2 YFSETQ. Written as DNA, the CDR3 is TGCGCCAGCAGCACCAATGGAGAGACCCAGTACTTC. Encoded protein: CASSTNGETQYF.

This clonotype was found many times. The genes are TRBV30 and TRBJ1-1, with 7 bases that match TRBD1. CDR1 is GTSNPN, CDR2 SVGIG, per germline (reference sequence). V was pared by 0 bases and J by 6 bases, with 7 bases of the junction left unmatched. This CDR3 is built from 14 residues. The CDR3 DNA reads as TGTGCCTGGAGTGTACGGACAGGACCTCCTGAAGCTTTCTTT. Translation: CAWSVRTGPPEAFF.

This clonotype was detected only a few times. This sequence joins TRBV12-3 or TRBV12-4 and TRBJ2-4; no definite D call. This CDR3 is built from 12 residues. V lost 10 bases to trimming and J lost 5 bases, with 12 bases between them. CDR3 protein: CATTILENIQYF. In DNA, the CDR3 is TGTGCCACCACCATTTTGGAAAACATTCAGTACTTC.

This clonotype came up a few times. The chain is built from TRBV12-3 or TRBV12-4 and TRBJ2-4; tentatively, D is TRBD2 (6 bases). There are 21 residues in the CDR3. The V and J ends lost 7 bases and 0 bases respectively, with 31 bases between them. As DNA, the CDR3 is TGTGCCAGCACTCATCTCGGGGGTAACGGGGAGCCTTTTCTAGCCAAAAACATTCAGTACTTC. Amino acid sequence: CASTHLGGNGEPFLAKNIQYF.

This clonotype was observed a handful of times. J is TRBJ2-3 and V is TRBV19; 7 bases are a match to TRBD2. The CDR3 spans 17 residues. J was trimmed by 3 bases and V by 2 bases; bases with no gene match: 11. The germline CDR1 and CDR2 sequences are LNHDA and SQIVND (reference sequence). The CDR3 reads CASSILRGSLETDTQYF. CDR3 in DNA: TGTGCCAGTAGTATATTGCGGGGGAGCTTGGAAACAGATACGCAGTATTTT.

This clonotype has ten or more counts. This chain joins TRBV20-1 and TRBJ2-5, with no clear D. V was clipped by 7 bases and J by 4 bases, with 7 bases between them. The CDR3 is 10 residues long. CDR1 DFQATT and CDR2 SNEGSKA come from the germline V gene (reference sequence). This CDR3 is CSGIRETQYF. The CDR3 DNA is TGCAGTGGTATTAGAGAGACCCAGTACTTC.

The chain uses TRBV27 and TRBJ2-4, with D uncertain. Trimming removed 0 bases at V and 14 bases at J, with 11 bases between. CDR1 is MNHEY, CDR2 SMNVEV, per germline (reference sequence). The length of the CDR3 is 12 residues. CDR3 nucleotide sequence: TGTGCCAGCAGTTTATCACGTGGTGGGGAGTACTTC. This codes for CASSLSRGGEYF.

The J gene is TRBJ1-2, the V gene TRBV24-1, with D maybe TRBD1 (5 bases). Looked up from germline, CDR1 is KGHDR and CDR2 is SFDVKD. Trimming cost V 5 bases and J 4 bases, with 13 bases left between them. The CDR3 consists of 14 residues. The CDR3 DNA sequence: TGTGCCACCAGTGCCGACAGCTATTTCTATGGCTACACCTTC. This translates into CATSADSYFYGYTF.

This clonotype showed up just a few times. The genes are TRBV19 and TRBJ1-5; D possibly corresponds to TRBD1 (6 bases). The CDR3 totals 21 residues. The germline gives CDR1 LNHDA, CDR2 SQIVND (reference sequence). Trimming shortened V by 3 bases and J by 0 bases, and 27 bases separated the two germline ends. The DNA for the CDR3 is TGTGCCAGTAGTATTTGGGGCAGGGGCCCTTACCTCATCTATAGCAATCAGCCCCAGCATTTT. Translation: CASSIWGRGPYLIYSNQPQHF.

This clonotype was observed a few times. CDR3 region: CASSAFWGPRTDTQYF. The DNA of the CDR3 is TGTGCCAGTAGTGCGTTTTGGGGACCCCGGACAGATACGCAGTATTTT. This sequence joins TRBV19 and TRBJ2-3, with D possibly called TRBD1 or TRBD2 (5 bases each). The germline CDR1 and CDR2 sequences are LNHDA and SQIVND (reference sequence). Trimming cost V 5 bases and J 3 bases, with 18 bases left between them. There are 16 residues in the CDR3.

CDR3 nucleotide sequence: TGTGCCAGCAGTTCCCTGACTAGCGGGAGGGCCGGCGAGCAGTACTTC. The encoded protein is CASSSLTSGRAGEQYF. The chain uses TRBV28 and TRBJ2-7; 14 bases are a match to TRBD2. Germline V gene lookup returns CDR1 MDHEN and CDR2 SYDVKM. The ends lost 4 bases at V and 6 bases at J; junction bases unmatched: 8. This CDR3 comprises 16 residues. Based on the CDR3 plus reference TRBV28 and TRBJ2-7, the full variable domain is DVKVTQSSRYLVKRTGEKVFLECVQDMDHENMFWYRQDPGLGLRLIYFSYDVKMKEKGDIPEGYSVSREKKERFSLILESASTNQTSMYLCASSSLTSGRAGEQYFGPGTRLTVT.

The chain combines TRBV27 with TRBJ2-1, with D unresolved. V lost 5 bases and J lost 10, with 21 bases in between. There are 15 residues in the CDR3. The germline V gene encodes CDR1 MNHEY and CDR2 SMNVEV (reference sequence). The CDR3 DNA reads TGTGCCAGCAGTCCCTGGGGTGCGTTGATCTACGAGCAGTTCTTC. It yields the protein CASSPWGALIYEQFF.

This clonotype was observed a few times. The chain is built from TRBV30 and TRBJ1-5; TRBD1 aligns across 8 bases. Germline loops: CDR1 GTSNPN, CDR2 SVGIG (reference sequence). V was pared by 1 base and J by 0 bases, with 8 bases of the junction left unmatched. The CDR3 is made up of 17 amino acids. The DNA of the CDR3 is TGTGCCTGGAGTGGACAGGGGCTAACGTATAGCAATCAGCCCCAGCATTTT. As protein: CAWSGQGLTYSNQPQHF.

This clonotype was seen many times. The V gene is TRBV5-1, the J gene TRBJ1-4, with D unresolved. V lost 2 bases and J 2 bases, leaving 13 bases between the germline ends. This CDR3 region has 16 residues. The germline V gene has CDR1 SGHRS and CDR2 YFSETQ. The CDR3 reads CASSLIADGTNEKLFF. In DNA, the CDR3 is TGCGCCAGCAGCTTAATTGCGGACGGCACTAATGAAAAACTGTTTTTT.